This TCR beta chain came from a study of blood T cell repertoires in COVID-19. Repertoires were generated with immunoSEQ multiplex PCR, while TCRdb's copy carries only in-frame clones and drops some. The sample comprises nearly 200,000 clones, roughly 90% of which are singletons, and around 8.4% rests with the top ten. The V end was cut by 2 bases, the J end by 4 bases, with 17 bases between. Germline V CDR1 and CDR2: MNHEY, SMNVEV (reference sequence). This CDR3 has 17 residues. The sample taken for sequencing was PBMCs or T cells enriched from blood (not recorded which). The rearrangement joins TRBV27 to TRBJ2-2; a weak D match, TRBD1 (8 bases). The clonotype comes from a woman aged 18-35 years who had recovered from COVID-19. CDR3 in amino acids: CASSLLDRGGSTGELFF. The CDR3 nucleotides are TGTGCCAGCAGTTTACTTGACAGGGGAGGGAGCACCGGGGAGCTGTTTTTT.